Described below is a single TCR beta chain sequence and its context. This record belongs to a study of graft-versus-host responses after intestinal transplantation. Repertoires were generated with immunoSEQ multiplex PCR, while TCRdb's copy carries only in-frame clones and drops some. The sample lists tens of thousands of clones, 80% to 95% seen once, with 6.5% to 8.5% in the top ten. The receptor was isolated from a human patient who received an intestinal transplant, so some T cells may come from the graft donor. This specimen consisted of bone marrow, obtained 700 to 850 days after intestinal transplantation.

The CDR3 DNA reads as TGTGCCAGCAGTTATGGGGCTGTTACGGGCGGCTACACCTTC. This codes for CASSYGAVTGGYTF. The chain is built from TRBV6-6 and TRBJ1-2; TRBD1 might be the D (5 bases). V was clipped by 3 bases and J by 8 bases, with 16 bases between them. The CDR3 extends over 14 amino acids. Germline CDR1 MNHNY, CDR2 SVGAGI (reference sequence).